This is a list of T cell receptor beta chains from one sample in a study of T cell responses to AZD1222 COVID-19 vaccine. Measured with immunoSEQ multiplex PCR; TCRdb has only the in-frame clones, and not every one. The data show over 65,000 clones, with roughly 86% seen just once and less than 9% held by the top ten. Sequencing was performed on peripheral blood, taken 28 days after the second AZD1222 dose. Receptors originate from an adult who received the AZD1222 COVID-19 vaccine. Each CDR3 is given with its conserved first and last residue. The D gene is left open where the match is weak. The size entry is marked missing in some rows and otherwise reads once, few, many or a size class.

TRBV28	TRBJ2-2	-	TRBD2	CASSQAGGRVGELFF	TGTGCCAGCAGCCAAGCGGGAGGGCGCGTCGGGGAGCTGTTTTTT
TRBV2	TRBJ2-3	-	-	CASSPRRDTQYF	TGTGCCAGCAGCCCCAGGAGAGATACGCAGTATTTT
TRBV6-2/TRBV6-3	TRBJ1-1	-	-	CASSLRDNSNTEAFF	TGTGCCAGCAGTCTCCGGGACAATAGTAACACTGAAGCTTTCTTT
TRBV6-1	TRBJ1-6	-	-	CASSDPTVVGSYNSPLHF	TGTGCCAGCAGTGACCCGACAGTCGTGGGGTCCTATAATTCACCCCTCCACTTT
TRBV19	TRBJ1-6	-	-	CASSTSGGYNSPLHF	TGTGCCAGTAGTACCTCGGGTGGCTATAATTCACCCCTCCACTTT
TRBV14	TRBJ2-1	-	TRBD1	CASSHRQGKNEQFF	TGTGCCAGCAGCCACCGACAGGGGAAAAATGAGCAGTTCTTC
TRBV7-2	TRBJ1-4	once	-	CASSLELNRGEVFF	TGTGCCAGCAGCTTAGAATTGAATAGGGGAGAAGTGTTTTTT
TRBV18	TRBJ1-1	-	-	CASSPKLNTEAFF	TGTGCCAGCTCACCAAAGCTGAACACTGAAGCTTTCTTT
TRBV3-1/TRBV3-2	TRBJ1-3	-	TRBD1	CASSRQGPLTNSGNTIYF	TGTGCCAGCAGCCGACAGGGACCTCTAACTAACTCTGGAAACACCATATATTTT
TRBV2	TRBJ1-1	few	-	CASSEKGSGLFRAFF	TGTGCCAGCAGTGAGAAGGGGTCAGGGTTATTTAGGGCTTTCTTT
TRBV3-1/TRBV3-2	TRBJ2-6	-	TRBD2	CASSQESWLAGGHSGANVLTF	TGTGCCAGCAGCCAAGAATCCTGGCTAGCGGGAGGGCACTCTGGGGCCAACGTCCTGACTTTC
TRBV9	TRBJ2-3	-	TRBD2	CASSVVSSGSLADTQYF	TGTGCCAGCAGCGTAGTTTCTAGCGGGAGTTTGGCAGATACGCAGTATTTT
TRBV30	TRBJ1-1	few	TRBD1	CAWRRQGEAFF	TGTGCCTGGCGTCGACAGGGTGAAGCTTTCTTT
TRBV4-2	TRBJ1-2	once	-	CASSLSGEGYTF	TGTGCCAGCAGCCTCTCAGGGGAGGGCTACACCTTC
TRBV6-4	TRBJ2-3	-	-	CASSDSGGSTDTQYF	TGTGCCAGCAGTGACTCGGGCGGTAGCACAGATACGCAGTATTTT